This record looks at one T cell receptor (beta chain) sequence and its context. As yet, its antigen is unknown. MiXCR, applied by TCRdb to the 5' RACE reads, yields one record per CDR3 protein. The sample contains roughly 560,000 distinct CDR3 sequences, roughly 21% of which appear only once. The data were obtained in a study of T-cell memory formation after mild COVID-19. Regarding the study as a whole: Among CD4+ contracting clones, most were CM and EM, and CD8+ ones EMRA. Memory from before infection featured some responding clones, which suggests cross-reactive memory joined. SARS-CoV-2 specificity of second-wave clones peaking day 37 was unconfirmed.

Trimming took 6 bases from V and 6 from J; bases not matched to a gene: 17. The CDR3 spans 16 residues. Germline V lookup: CDR1 SGHVS, CDR2 FQNEAQ. The sequencing sample was made of PBMCs or a T cell subset sorted from them (not recorded which). V gene TRBV7-8 combines with J gene TRBJ2-7, with 7 nucleotides matching TRBD2. The TCR originated in an adult woman who had mild COVID-19 (a few samples of this study predate the infection). Cell type and time point are not known. In DNA, the CDR3 is TGTGCCAGCAGTCCCCCCGCTGCGGGGGTTGAAAGCGAGCAGTACTTC. Amino acids: CASSPPAAGVESEQYF. Full variable domain (rest looked up from reference TRBV7-8 and TRBJ2-7): GAGVSQSPRYKVAKRGQDVALRCDPISGHVSLFWYQQALGQGPEFLTYFQNEAQLDKSGLPSDRFFAERPEGSVSTLKIQRTQQEDSAVYLCASSPPAAGVESEQYFGPGTRLTVT.